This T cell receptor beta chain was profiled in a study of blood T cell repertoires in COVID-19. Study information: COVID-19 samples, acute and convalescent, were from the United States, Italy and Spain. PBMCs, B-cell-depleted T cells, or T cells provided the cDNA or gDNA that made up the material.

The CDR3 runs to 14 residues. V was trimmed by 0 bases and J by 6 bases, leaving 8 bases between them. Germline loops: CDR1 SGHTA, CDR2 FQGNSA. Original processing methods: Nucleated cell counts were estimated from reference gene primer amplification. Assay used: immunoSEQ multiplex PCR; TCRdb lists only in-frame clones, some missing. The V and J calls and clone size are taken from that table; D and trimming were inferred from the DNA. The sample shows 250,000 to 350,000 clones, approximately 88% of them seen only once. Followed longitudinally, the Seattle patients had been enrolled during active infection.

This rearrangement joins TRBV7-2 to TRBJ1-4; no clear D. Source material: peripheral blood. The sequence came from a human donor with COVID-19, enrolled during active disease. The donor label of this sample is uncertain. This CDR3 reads CASSLARQDEKLFF. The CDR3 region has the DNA TGTGCCAGCAGCTTAGCACGTCAGGATGAAAAACTGTTTTTT.